What follows describes a single T cell receptor beta chain. Its antigen is not known. Germline V CDR1 and CDR2: SGHRS, YFSETQ. This CDR3 has 16 amino acids. Deletions cut 0 bases from V and 2 bases from J, with 13 bases between. This record belongs to a study of beta chain features in type 1 diabetes. Findings of the study overall: Significant though moderate, a shortening of TCRB CDR3s appeared in all four CD4+ subsets of Type 1 diabetes patients.

Expressed TCRB transcripts got sequenced, as all isolated RNA was reverse transcribed. The protocol was immunoSEQ multiplex PCR, while the TCRdb copy is restricted to in-frame clones and leaves out a portion. The sample includes 640,000 or so clones, about an eighth of them seen just once. Sorting with CD45RO/CCR7/CD25/CD127/CD95/CD27 yielded naive, central memory, regulatory and stem-like memory CD4+ cells. The rearrangement uses TRBV5-1 and TRBJ2-3; D perhaps matches TRBD1 (6 bases). Material: naive CD4+ T cells from blood. This clonotype originated in a man younger than 35 with type 1 diabetes. The CDR3 protein is CASSLVGGQHTDTQYF. The CDR3 nucleotides read TGCGCCAGCAGCTTGGTCGGAGGACAGCACACAGATACGCAGTATTTT.